Listed here are 26 T cell receptor beta chains from one sample, sequenced in a study of blood T cell repertoires in COVID-19. The repertoire was sequenced with immunoSEQ multiplex PCR; TCRdb's copy has only in-frame clones and lacks some. The sample contains 150,000 or so clones, roughly 90% of which appear only once. The sequenced sample was PBMCs or T cells enriched from blood (not recorded which). These receptors all stem from a young woman with acute COVID-19.

The chain couples TRBV30 to TRBJ1-1, with TRBD1 matching 7 bases. CDR3 length equals 15 residues. Germline V gene lookup returns CDR1 GTSNPN and CDR2 SVGIG (reference sequence). V lost 0 bases and J lost 3; bases outside the gene matches: 7. The CDR3 is CAWSVGGEVDTEAFF. CDR3 coding DNA: TGTGCCTGGAGTGTAGGGGGCGAGGTTGACACTGAAGCTTTCTTT.

The chain couples TRBV29-1 to TRBJ2-1, with a tentative D call TRBD1 (6 bases). V lost 4 bases, J lost 5 bases, and 15 bases lay in between. CDR3 length equals 14 residues. Germline lookup yields CDR1 SQVTM and CDR2 ANQGSEA. DNA for the CDR3: TGCAGCGTTGGGCGCGGACAGAGCAACAATGAGCAGTTCTTC. It is translated as CSVGRGQSNNEQFF.

In its sample, this clone was seen once. V usage is TRBV19 and J usage is TRBJ2-7, with D perhaps matching TRBD1 (6 bases). Germline V gene sequence: CDR1 LNHDA, CDR2 SQIVND (reference sequence). There are 12 residues in the CDR3. Trimming left V 8 bases short and J 6 bases short, with 14 bases between. For the CDR3, the DNA is TGTGCCAGTTATTCAGGGGTAGGCGAGCAGTACTTC. Its translation: CASYSGVGEQYF.

The chain has TRBV6-1 and TRBJ1-1; perhaps TRBD1 as D (5 bases). The CDR3 has 13 residues. Germline lookup yields CDR1 MNHNS and CDR2 SASEGT. V dropped 3 bases and J dropped 10 bases, with 15 bases sitting between them. For the CDR3, the DNA is TGTGCCAGCAGTGATAATCCCGGGGGTAGAGCTTTCTTT. The encoded protein is CASSDNPGGRAFF.

The table lists this clone with a count of one. This chain uses TRBV5-5 with TRBJ2-2, with TRBD2 matching over 13 bases. There are 17 residues in the CDR3. V shed 4 bases, J shed 6 bases, and the junction held 9 bases outside the gene matches. From germline, CDR1 is SGHKS and CDR2 YYEKEE (reference sequence). CDR3 loop: CASSLGLAGVSAGELFF. CDR3 coding DNA: TGTGCCAGCAGCCTCGGACTAGCGGGGGTTAGCGCCGGGGAGCTGTTTTTT.

This clone was seen only once. The chain combines TRBV28 with TRBJ2-7; D possibly corresponds to TRBD2 (5 bases). The germline CDR1 and CDR2 sequences are MDHEN and SYDVKM. Deletions cut 6 bases from V and 3 bases from J, with 18 bases between. The CDR3 sequence is 15 residues long. The CDR3 sequence: CASSRPAGLRYEQYF. In nucleotides, the CDR3 is TGTGCCAGCAGCCGTCCCGCCGGACTGCGCTACGAGCAGTACTTC.

The chain carries TRBV27 and TRBJ1-4; 12 bases are a match to TRBD1. Germline CDR1 is MNHEY and CDR2 is SMNVEV (reference sequence). CDR3 length: 14 amino acids. The J segment lost 8 bases and the V segment lost 10 bases, leaving 8 bases of the junction unmatched. The CDR3 DNA reads as TGTGCCACGGGACAGGGGGCACTGTGGGAAAAACTGTTTTTT. Translating it yields CATGQGALWEKLFF.

The V and J genes are TRBV6-5 and TRBJ1-5; D not resolved. Per germline, CDR1 MNHEY and CDR2 SVGAGI. CDR3 length: 15 residues. V was trimmed by 2 bases and J by 3 bases, leaving 11 bases between them. As DNA, the CDR3 is TGTGCCAGCAGTTACATTATCCGTCCCAATCAGCCCCAGCATTTT. Translation: CASSYIIRPNQPQHF.

This chain connects TRBV4-1 to TRBJ2-5; TRBD2 aligns across 8 bases. Germline V lookup: CDR1 MGHRA, CDR2 YSYEKL. V lost 1 base, J lost 5 bases, and 12 bases stayed unmatched. The CDR3 is 17 amino acids. The CDR3 here is CASSQVGGLVARETQYF. In DNA form, the CDR3 reads TGCGCCAGCAGCCAAGTGGGGGGACTAGTCGCCCGGGAGACCCAGTACTTC.

V gene TRBV9 combines with J gene TRBJ2-1, with a possible D match to TRBD2 (5 bases). CDR1 and CDR2 (germline): SGDLS, YYNGEE. The V gene lost 5 bases and the J gene lost 0 bases, with 15 bases spanning the gap. The CDR3 loop spans 16 amino acids. CDR3 nucleotides: TGTGCCAGCAGTTGGTCCAGCGGAGACTCCTACAATGAGCAGTTCTTC. It translates to CASSWSSGDSYNEQFF.

This sequence joins TRBV29-1 and TRBJ1-3; no clear D gene. Between the trimmed V and J ends, which lost 4 bases and 4 bases, there was a span of 11 bases. The CDR3 contains 13 residues. Germline V gene data show CDR1 as SQVTM and CDR2 as ANQGSEA. The CDR3 region has the DNA TGCAGCGTTGGGGGAAGCGGAGGAAACACCATATATTTT. Its protein product is CSVGGSGGNTIYF.

The J gene is TRBJ1-1, the V gene TRBV19; no definite D call. CDR1 is LNHDA, CDR2 SQIVND, per germline (reference sequence). The germline V and J ends were trimmed by 3 bases and 3 bases, with 2 bases remaining between them. The CDR3 runs 11 residues. The chain's CDR3 is CASSIYTEAFF. DNA of the CDR3: TGTGCCAGTAGTATCTACACTGAAGCTTTCTTT.

The rearrangement joins TRBV2 to TRBJ1-5, with D uncertain. The ends were cut back, 8 bases at V and 2 bases at J, with 16 bases in the middle. This CDR3 is built from 15 residues. In germline, CDR1 is SNHLY, CDR2 FYNNEI. For the CDR3, the DNA is TGTGCCAGCGCTCCGGGTCTCGGTGGCAATCAGCCCCAGCATTTT. Amino acids: CASAPGLGGNQPQHF. The entire variable domain, with the rest obtained from reference TRBV2 and TRBJ1-5, is as follows: EPEVTQTPSHQVTQMGQEVILRCVPISNHLYFYWYRQILGQKVEFLVSFYNNEISEKSEIFDDQFSVERPDGSNFTLKIRSTKLEDSAMYFCASAPGLGGNQPQHFGDGTRLSIL.

The chain is built from TRBV6-5 and TRBJ1-5, with 7 nucleotides matching TRBD1. With V trimmed by 6 bases and J by 2 bases, 1 base remained unmatched. CDR1 MNHEY and CDR2 SVGAGI come from the germline V gene. The CDR3 consists of 13 residues. Here the CDR3 reads CASRGTGNQPQHF. CDR3 in DNA: TGTGCCAGCAGAGGGACAGGCAATCAGCCCCAGCATTTT.

This clone appeared a single time. The chain joins TRBV2 to TRBJ1-6; 8 positions match TRBD1. In germline, CDR1 is SNHLY, CDR2 FYNNEI. The V and J ends lost 6 bases and 7 bases, in that order; junction bases with no gene match: 5. The CDR3 covers 14 residues. Here the CDR3 DNA reads TGTGCCAGCAGGCCAGGGGGCTTGAATTCACCCCTCCACTTT. Protein product: CASRPGGLNSPLHF.

The chain carries TRBV5-1 and TRBJ2-3; TRBD2 is a possible D gene (5 bases). This CDR3 is 15 amino acids long. V dropped 5 bases and J dropped 4 bases, with 17 bases sitting between them. Germline V lookup: CDR1 SGHRS, CDR2 YFSETQ. CDR3 in amino acids: CASSFTPTEADTQYF. The CDR3 DNA sequence: TGCGCCAGCAGTTTCACCCCCACGGAGGCAGATACGCAGTATTTT.

This chain uses TRBV7-2 with TRBJ2-1, with unresolved D. Germline V gene lookup returns CDR1 SGHTA and CDR2 FQGNSA. Trimming removed 1 base from V and 2 bases from J, with 9 bases in between. The length of the CDR3 is 15 residues. CDR3 amino acids: CASSLDYPTYNEQFF. CDR3 bases: TGTGCCAGCAGCTTAGACTACCCGACCTACAATGAGCAGTTCTTC.

The V call is TRBV4-3, the J call TRBJ2-3; TRBD2 matches at 8 bases. The CDR3 has 20 residues. V shed 0 bases, J shed 1 base, and the junction held 15 bases outside the gene matches. The V gene's germline CDR1 is LGHNA and CDR2 YSLEER. CDR3 nucleotide sequence: TGCGCCAGCAGCCAAGAGTATGGTTTGAGCGGGAGATCTCGCACAGATACGCAGTATTTT. Translating gives CASSQEYGLSGRSRTDTQYF.

This chain joins TRBV29-1 and TRBJ2-7; 7 positions match TRBD1. After removal of 7 bases from V and 2 bases from J, the junction contained 17 bases not matched to a gene. The CDR3 runs to 16 residues. Per germline, CDR1 SQVTM and CDR2 ANQGSEA. The CDR3 reads CSAGRRRDSPAYEQYF. CDR3 in DNA: TGCAGCGCTGGGAGACGCCGGGACAGCCCAGCCTACGAGCAGTACTTC.

V usage is TRBV11-2 and J usage is TRBJ2-7, with 8 bases identical to TRBD1. Trimming took 8 bases from V and 0 from J; bases not matched to a gene: 18. This CDR3 contains 18 residues. CDR1 is SGHAT and CDR2 is FQNNGV in the germline V gene. The CDR3 coding sequence is TGTGCCAGCTATTTAGGTAATTGGGGACAGGCGTACTCCTACGAGCAGTACTTC. Translated: CASYLGNWGQAYSYEQYF.

This clone was counted once. The chain joins TRBV29-1 to TRBJ2-7; 7 bases align to TRBD1. After removal of 3 bases from V and 1 base from J, the junction contained 3 bases not matched to a gene. Germline CDR1 SQVTM, CDR2 ANQGSEA. The CDR3 consists of 13 residues. CDR3 sequence (DNA): TGCAGCGTTGAGACAGGGATGTCCTACGAGCAGTACTTC. Encoded protein: CSVETGMSYEQYF.

The gene calls are TRBV21-1 and TRBJ1-1. TRBV21-1 is designated a pseudogene. The CDR3 extends over 13 amino acids. The CDR3 DNA reads TGTGCCAGCAGCAAACGTTACCGGGTCGAAGCTTTCTTT. Its translation: CASSKRYRVEAFF.

The V call is TRBV14, the J call TRBJ2-1; 9 bases match TRBD2. Germline loops: CDR1 SGHDN, CDR2 FVKESK. There are 14 residues in the CDR3. J was trimmed by 10 bases and V by 2 bases; bases with no gene match: 6. This CDR3 reads CASSQQLAGSEQFF. DNA for the CDR3: TGTGCCAGCAGCCAACAGCTAGCGGGAAGCGAGCAGTTCTTC.

The chain has TRBV30 and TRBJ2-3, with D hard to call. This CDR3 spans 12 amino acids. Germline V CDR1 and CDR2: GTSNPN, SVGIG (reference sequence). The V end lost 2 bases, the J end lost 6 bases, and 9 bases lay between the germline ends. The CDR3 loop reads CAWSIAGDTQYF. The CDR3 bases are TGTGCCTGGAGTATAGCTGGGGATACGCAGTATTTT.

The chain combines TRBV7-3 with TRBJ2-1; D possibly corresponds to TRBD1 (6 bases). The CDR3 consists of 16 residues. V gave up 0 bases and J gave up 5 bases, with 14 bases separating them. Germline loops: CDR1 SGHTA, CDR2 FQGTGA. The CDR3 protein is CASSLTGSKGDNEQFF. The CDR3 nucleotides are TGTGCCAGCAGCTTAACAGGCTCGAAGGGGGACAATGAGCAGTTCTTC.

The chain uses TRBV28 and TRBJ1-3, with D maybe TRBD1 (6 bases). V shed 4 bases and J shed 4 bases, with 23 bases lying between them. This CDR3 region has 18 residues. CDR1 and CDR2 from the germline V gene are MDHEN and SYDVKM. The CDR3 DNA sequence: TGTGCCAGCAGTTCTTTCAAGGAATCGCAGGGGACCGGAAACACCATATATTTT. This encodes CASSSFKESQGTGNTIYF.